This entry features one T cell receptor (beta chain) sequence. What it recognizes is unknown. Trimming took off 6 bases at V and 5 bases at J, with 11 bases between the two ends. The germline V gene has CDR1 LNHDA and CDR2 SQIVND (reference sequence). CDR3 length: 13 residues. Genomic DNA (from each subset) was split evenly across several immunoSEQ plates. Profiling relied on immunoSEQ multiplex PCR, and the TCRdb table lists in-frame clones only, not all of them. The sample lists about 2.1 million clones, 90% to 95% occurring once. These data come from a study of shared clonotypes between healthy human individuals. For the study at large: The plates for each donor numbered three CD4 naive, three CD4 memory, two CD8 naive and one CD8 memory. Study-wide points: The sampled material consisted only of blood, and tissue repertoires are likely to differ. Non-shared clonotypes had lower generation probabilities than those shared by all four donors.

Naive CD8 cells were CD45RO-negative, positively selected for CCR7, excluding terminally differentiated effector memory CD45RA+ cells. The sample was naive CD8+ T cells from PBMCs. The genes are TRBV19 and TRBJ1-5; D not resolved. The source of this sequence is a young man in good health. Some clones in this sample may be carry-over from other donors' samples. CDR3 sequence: CASSRDDYQPQHF. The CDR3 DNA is TGTGCCAGTAGCAGAGACGATTATCAGCCCCAGCATTTT. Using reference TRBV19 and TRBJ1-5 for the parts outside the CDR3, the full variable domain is DGGITQSPKYLFRKEGQNVTLSCEQNLNHDAMYWYRQDPGQGLRLIYYSQIVNDFQKGDIAEGYSVSREKKESFPLTVTSAQKNPTAFYLCASSRDDYQPQHFGDGTRLSIL.